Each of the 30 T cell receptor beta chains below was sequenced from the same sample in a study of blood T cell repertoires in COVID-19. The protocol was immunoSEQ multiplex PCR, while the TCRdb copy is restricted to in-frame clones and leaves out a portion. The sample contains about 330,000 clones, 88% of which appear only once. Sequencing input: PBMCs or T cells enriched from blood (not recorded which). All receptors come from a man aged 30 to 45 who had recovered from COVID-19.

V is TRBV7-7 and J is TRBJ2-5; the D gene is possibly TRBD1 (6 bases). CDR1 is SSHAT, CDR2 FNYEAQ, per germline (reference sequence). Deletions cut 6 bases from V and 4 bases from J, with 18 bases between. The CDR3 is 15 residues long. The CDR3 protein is CASSSLGGAGETQYF. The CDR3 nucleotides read TGTGCCAGCAGTTCCCTTGGGGGCGCAGGAGAGACCCAGTACTTC.

The CDR3 nucleotides read TGTGCCAGCAGCCCAGGTGGCAGGGACTACGAGCAGTACTTC. Residues: CASSPGGRDYEQYF. This chain joins TRBV5-4 and TRBJ2-7, with a tentative D call TRBD1 (5 bases). CDR3 length: 14 residues. The germline V and J ends were trimmed by 4 bases and 3 bases, with 14 bases remaining between them. CDR1 is SGHNT and CDR2 is YYREEE in the germline V gene (reference sequence). The complete variable domain, with remaining parts taken from reference TRBV5-4 and TRBJ2-7, reads ETGVTQSPTHLIKTRGQQVTLRCSSQSGHNTVSWYQQALGQGPQFIFQYYREEENGRGNFPPRFSGLQFPNYSSELNVNALELDDSALYLCASSPGGRDYEQYFGPGTRLTVT.

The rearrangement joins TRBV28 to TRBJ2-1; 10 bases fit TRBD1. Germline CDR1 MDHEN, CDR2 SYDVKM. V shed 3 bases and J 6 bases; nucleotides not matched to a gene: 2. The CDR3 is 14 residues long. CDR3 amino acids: CASSLGQGFNEQFF. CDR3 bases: TGTGCCAGCAGTTTGGGACAGGGGTTCAATGAGCAGTTCTTC.

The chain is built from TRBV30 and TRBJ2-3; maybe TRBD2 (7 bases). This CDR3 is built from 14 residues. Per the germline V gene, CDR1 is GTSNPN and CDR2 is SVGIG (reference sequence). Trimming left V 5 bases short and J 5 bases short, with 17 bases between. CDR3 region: CAWCGWGGEDTQYF. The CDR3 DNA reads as TGTGCCTGGTGTGGGTGGGGGGGCGAAGATACGCAGTATTTT.

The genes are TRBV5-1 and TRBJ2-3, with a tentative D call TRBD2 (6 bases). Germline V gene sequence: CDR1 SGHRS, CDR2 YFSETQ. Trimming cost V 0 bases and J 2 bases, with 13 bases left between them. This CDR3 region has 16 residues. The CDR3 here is CASSLGAGEFTDTQYF. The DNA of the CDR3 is TGCGCCAGCAGCTTGGGAGCGGGCGAGTTCACAGATACGCAGTATTTT.

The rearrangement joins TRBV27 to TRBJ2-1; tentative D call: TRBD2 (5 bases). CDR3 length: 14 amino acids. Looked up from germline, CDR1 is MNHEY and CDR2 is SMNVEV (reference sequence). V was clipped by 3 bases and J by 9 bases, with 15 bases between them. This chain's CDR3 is CASSLIAEAREQFF. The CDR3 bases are TGTGCCAGCAGTTTGATCGCGGAGGCGCGTGAGCAGTTCTTC.

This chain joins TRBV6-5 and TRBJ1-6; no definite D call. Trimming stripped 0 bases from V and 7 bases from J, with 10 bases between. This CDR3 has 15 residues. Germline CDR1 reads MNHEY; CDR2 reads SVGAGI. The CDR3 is CASSYSKRLNSPLHF. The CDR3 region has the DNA TGTGCCAGCAGTTACTCGAAGAGGCTGAATTCACCCCTCCACTTT.

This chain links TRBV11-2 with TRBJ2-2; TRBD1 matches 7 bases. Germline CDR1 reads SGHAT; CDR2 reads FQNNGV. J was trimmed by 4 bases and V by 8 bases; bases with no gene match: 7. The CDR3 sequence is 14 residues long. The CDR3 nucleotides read TGTGCCAGCCAAGACAGGGATGGCACCGGGGAGCTGTTTTTT. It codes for CASQDRDGTGELFF.

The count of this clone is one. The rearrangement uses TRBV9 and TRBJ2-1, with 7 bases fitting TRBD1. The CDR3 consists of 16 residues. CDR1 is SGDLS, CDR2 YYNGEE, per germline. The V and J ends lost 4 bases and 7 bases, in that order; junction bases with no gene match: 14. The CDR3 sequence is CASSPKPQGVGNEQFF. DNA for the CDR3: TGTGCCAGCAGCCCTAAACCCCAGGGGGTAGGTAATGAGCAGTTCTTC.

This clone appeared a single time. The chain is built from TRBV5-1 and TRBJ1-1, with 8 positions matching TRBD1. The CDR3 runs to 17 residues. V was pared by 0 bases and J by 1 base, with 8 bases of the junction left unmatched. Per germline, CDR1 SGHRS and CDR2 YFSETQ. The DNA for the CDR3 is TGCGCCAGCAGCTTGGTTGCAGGGGGCGGACGGAACACTGAAGCTTTCTTT. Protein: CASSLVAGGGRNTEAFF.

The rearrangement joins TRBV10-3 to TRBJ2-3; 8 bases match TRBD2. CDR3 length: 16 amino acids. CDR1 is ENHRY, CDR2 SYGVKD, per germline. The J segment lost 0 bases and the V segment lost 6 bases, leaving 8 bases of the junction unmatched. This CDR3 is CAIRRGGGLSTDTQYF. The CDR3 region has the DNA TGTGCCATCAGGAGGGGCGGGGGGCTTAGCACAGATACGCAGTATTTT.

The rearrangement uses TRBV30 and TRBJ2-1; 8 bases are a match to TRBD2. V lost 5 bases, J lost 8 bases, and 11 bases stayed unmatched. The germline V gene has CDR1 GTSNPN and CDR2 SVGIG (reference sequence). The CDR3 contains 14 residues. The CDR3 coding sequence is TGTGCCTGGGCCCTGGGACTAGGTTTCGATGAGCAGTTCTTC. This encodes CAWALGLGFDEQFF.

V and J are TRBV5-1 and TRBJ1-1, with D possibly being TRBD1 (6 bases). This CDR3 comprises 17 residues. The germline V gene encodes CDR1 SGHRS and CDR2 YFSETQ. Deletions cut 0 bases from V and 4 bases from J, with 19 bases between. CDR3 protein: CASSLGAGALSVTEAFF. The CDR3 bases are TGCGCCAGCAGCTTGGGGGCAGGGGCTTTGAGTGTCACTGAAGCTTTCTTT.

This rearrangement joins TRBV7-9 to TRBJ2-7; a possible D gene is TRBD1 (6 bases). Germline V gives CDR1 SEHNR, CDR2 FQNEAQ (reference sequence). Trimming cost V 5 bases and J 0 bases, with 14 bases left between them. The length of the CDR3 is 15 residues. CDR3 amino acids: CASSPRQEISYEQYF. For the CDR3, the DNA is TGTGCCAGCAGCCCAAGACAGGAAATCTCCTACGAGCAGTACTTC.

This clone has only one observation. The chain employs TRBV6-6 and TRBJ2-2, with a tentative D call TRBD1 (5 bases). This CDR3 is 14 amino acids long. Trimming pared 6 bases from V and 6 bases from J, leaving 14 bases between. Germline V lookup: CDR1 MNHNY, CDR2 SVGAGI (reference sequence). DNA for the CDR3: TGTGCCAGCAGGTCCCATCAGGGCGCCGGGGAGCTGTTTTTT. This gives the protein CASRSHQGAGELFF.

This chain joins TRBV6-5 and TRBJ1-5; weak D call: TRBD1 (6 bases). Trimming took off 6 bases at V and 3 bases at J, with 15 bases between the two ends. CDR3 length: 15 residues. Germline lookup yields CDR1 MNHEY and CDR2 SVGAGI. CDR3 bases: TGTGCCAGCAGCCCAGGACAGCACTACAATCAGCCCCAGCATTTT. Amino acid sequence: CASSPGQHYNQPQHF.

CDR3 bases: TGTGCCAGCAGCAAACCTGAGCCGAACACTGAAGCTTTCTTT. Encoded protein: CASSKPEPNTEAFF. J is TRBJ1-1 and V is TRBV21-1. TRBV21-1 is flagged as a pseudogene. There are 14 residues in the CDR3.

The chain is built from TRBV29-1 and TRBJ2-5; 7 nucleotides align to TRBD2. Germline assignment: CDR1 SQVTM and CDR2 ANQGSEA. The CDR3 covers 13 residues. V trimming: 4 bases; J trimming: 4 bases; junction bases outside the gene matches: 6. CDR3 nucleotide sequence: TGCAGCGTTGCCTGGACTAGAGGAGAGACCCAGTACTTC. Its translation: CSVAWTRGETQYF.

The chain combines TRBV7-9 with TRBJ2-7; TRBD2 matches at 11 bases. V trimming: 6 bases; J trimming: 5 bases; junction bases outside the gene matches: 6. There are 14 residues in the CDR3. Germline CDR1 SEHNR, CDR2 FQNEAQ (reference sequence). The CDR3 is CASRTSGGSDEQYF. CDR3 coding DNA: TGTGCCAGCAGAACTAGCGGGGGCTCTGACGAGCAGTACTTC.

Written as DNA, the CDR3 is TGTGCCAGCAGCTTCGGGACAGGGATCAACTATGGCTACACCTTC. Its translation: CASSFGTGINYGYTF. The chain couples TRBV7-9 to TRBJ1-2, with TRBD1 matching over 9 bases. After removal of 3 bases from V and 2 bases from J, the junction contained 4 bases not matched to a gene. CDR1 and CDR2 from the germline V gene are SEHNR and FQNEAQ (reference sequence). CDR3 length: 15 residues.

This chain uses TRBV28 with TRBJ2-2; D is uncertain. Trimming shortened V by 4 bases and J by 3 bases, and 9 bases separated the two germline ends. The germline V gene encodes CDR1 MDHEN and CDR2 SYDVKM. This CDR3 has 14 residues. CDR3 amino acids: CASSSHSYTGELFF. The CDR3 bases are TGTGCCAGCAGTTCCCACAGCTACACCGGGGAGCTGTTTTTT.

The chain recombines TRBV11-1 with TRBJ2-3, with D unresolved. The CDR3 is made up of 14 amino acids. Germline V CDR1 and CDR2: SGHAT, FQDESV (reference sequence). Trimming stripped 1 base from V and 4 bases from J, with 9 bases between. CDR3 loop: CASSLVAVSDTQYF. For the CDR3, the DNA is TGTGCCAGCAGCTTAGTCGCAGTCTCAGATACGCAGTATTTT.

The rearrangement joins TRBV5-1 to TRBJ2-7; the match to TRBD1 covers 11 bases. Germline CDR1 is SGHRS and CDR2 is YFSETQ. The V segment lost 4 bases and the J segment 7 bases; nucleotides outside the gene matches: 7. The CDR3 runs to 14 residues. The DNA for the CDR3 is TGCGCCAGCAGCGTAGGGGACAGGGGGAGTGAGCAGTACTTC. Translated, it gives CASSVGDRGSEQYF.

CDR3 DNA sequence: TGTGCCATGGGGCGGGAAGGGAATTACTACGAGCAGTACTTC. Translating gives CAMGREGNYYEQYF. V usage is TRBV10-3 and J usage is TRBJ2-7, with a tentative D call TRBD2 (6 bases). Trimming removed 9 bases at V and 3 bases at J, with 18 bases between. This CDR3 is 14 amino acids long. Germline-derived CDR1 and CDR2 are ENHRY and SYGVKD.

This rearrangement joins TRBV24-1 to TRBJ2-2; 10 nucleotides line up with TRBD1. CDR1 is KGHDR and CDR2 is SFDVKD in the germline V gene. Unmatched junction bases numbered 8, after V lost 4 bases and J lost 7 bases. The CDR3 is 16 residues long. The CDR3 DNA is TGTGCCACCAGTGACCCGACAGGGGGCCTGGACGGGGAGCTGTTTTTT. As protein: CATSDPTGGLDGELFF.

DNA for the CDR3: TGTGCCAGCAGCGAGAGGACAAATGGAAACACCATATATTTT. Translation: CASSERTNGNTIYF. The chain couples TRBV9 to TRBJ1-3, with a possible D match to TRBD1 (5 bases). Trimming shortened V by 3 bases and J by 3 bases, and 10 bases separated the two germline ends. Germline assignment: CDR1 SGDLS and CDR2 YYNGEE. This CDR3 region has 14 residues.

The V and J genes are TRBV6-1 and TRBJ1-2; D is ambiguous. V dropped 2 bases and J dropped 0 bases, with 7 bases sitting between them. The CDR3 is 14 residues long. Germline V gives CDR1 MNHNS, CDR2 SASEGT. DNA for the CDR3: TGTGCCAGCAGTGAAACCGACACTAACTATGGCTACACCTTC. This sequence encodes CASSETDTNYGYTF.

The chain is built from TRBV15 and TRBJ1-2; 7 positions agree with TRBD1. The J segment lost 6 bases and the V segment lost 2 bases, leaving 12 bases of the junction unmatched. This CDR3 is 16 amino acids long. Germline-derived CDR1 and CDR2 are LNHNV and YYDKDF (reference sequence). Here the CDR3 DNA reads TGTGCCACCAGCAGAACAGGGGCGCCCGAAGGGGATGGCTACACCTTC. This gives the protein CATSRTGAPEGDGYTF.

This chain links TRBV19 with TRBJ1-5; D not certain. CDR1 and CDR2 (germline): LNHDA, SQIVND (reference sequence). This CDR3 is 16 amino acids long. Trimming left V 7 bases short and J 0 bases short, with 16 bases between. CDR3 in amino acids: CASTQELLLSNQPQHF. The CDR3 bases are TGTGCCAGTACCCAAGAGCTCCTTCTTAGCAATCAGCCCCAGCATTTT.

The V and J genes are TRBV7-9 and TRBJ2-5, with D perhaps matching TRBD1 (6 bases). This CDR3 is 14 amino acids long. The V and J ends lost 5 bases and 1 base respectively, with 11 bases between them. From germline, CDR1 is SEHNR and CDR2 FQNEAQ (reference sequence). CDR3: CASSLRTVQETQYF. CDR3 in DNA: TGTGCCAGCAGCCTCCGGACAGTCCAAGAGACCCAGTACTTC.